One sample yielded the 13 T cell receptor beta chains listed below, sequenced in a study of cytomegalovirus exposure and HLA in healthy donors. Primers: 60 Vbeta forward and 13 Jbeta reverse. Data came from immunoSEQ multiplex PCR; TCRdb stores just in-frame clones and leaves some out. This sample has about 150,000 clones, with more than 80% found just once. The source material was PBMCs. These receptors all stem from a woman aged 40 to 49 in good health and CMV-seropositive.

The chain couples TRBV18 to TRBJ1-3; possibly TRBD1 for D (5 bases). V shed 3 bases and J shed 0 bases, with 9 bases lying between them. The CDR3 is made up of 15 amino acids. CDR1 and CDR2 from the germline V gene are KGHSH and LQKENI. The CDR3 is CASSPTVISGNTIYF. The DNA of the CDR3 is TGTGCCAGCTCACCGACAGTGATCTCTGGAAACACCATATATTTT.

In this sample, this clone turned up once. The V call is TRBV7-7, the J call TRBJ2-2; D is possibly TRBD2 (5 bases). In germline, CDR1 is SSHAT, CDR2 FNYEAQ (reference sequence). This CDR3 spans 15 amino acids. The germline V and J ends were trimmed by 1 base and 5 bases, with 11 bases remaining between them. The CDR3 nucleotides read TGTGCCAGCAGCTTAGACGCGGGTTGGACCGGGGAGCTGTTTTTT. Protein product: CASSLDAGWTGELFF.

V and J are TRBV5-1 and TRBJ2-1, with 9 bases matching TRBD2. V trimming: 4 bases; J trimming: 6 bases; junction bases outside the gene matches: 11. The CDR3 length is 16 residues. Germline V gene data show CDR1 as SGHRS and CDR2 as YFSETQ. The DNA for the CDR3 is TGCGCCAGCAGCCCGGAGTTAGCGGGGGTGGGCAATGAGCAGTTCTTC. It encodes CASSPELAGVGNEQFF.

V and J are TRBV5-1 and TRBJ2-3; D is undetermined. The CDR3 is 13 amino acids. V was cut by 4 bases and J by 2 bases, with 8 bases left in between. Germline V gene sequence: CDR1 SGHRS, CDR2 YFSETQ. CDR3 sequence: CASSTSNTDTQYF. The CDR3 DNA reads TGCGCCAGCAGCACCTCTAACACAGATACGCAGTATTTT.

The chain has TRBV5-1 and TRBJ2-5; 8 bases fit TRBD2. This CDR3 is 14 amino acids long. Trimming cost V 9 bases and J 1 base; bases outside gene matches: 8. Per the germline V gene, CDR1 is SGHRS and CDR2 is YFSETQ. CDR3 residues: CATAAGVLQETQYF. The DNA for the CDR3 is TGCGCCACCGCAGCGGGGGTCCTCCAAGAGACCCAGTACTTC. The full variable domain, its missing parts supplied by reference TRBV5-1 and TRBJ2-5, is KAGVTQTPRYLIKTRGQQVTLSCSPISGHRSVSWYQQTPGQGLQFLFEYFSETQRNKGNFPGRFSGRQFSNSRSEMNVSTLELGDSALYLCATAAGVLQETQYFGPGTRLLVL.

This chain links TRBV5-1 with TRBJ1-2; D possibly corresponds to TRBD1 (6 bases). Per germline, CDR1 SGHRS and CDR2 YFSETQ. V lost 4 bases and J 2 bases, leaving 12 bases between the germline ends. This CDR3 is 14 amino acids long. The CDR3 bases are TGCGCCAGCAGCCGAGATACAGGGAACTATGGCTACACCTTC. Protein product: CASSRDTGNYGYTF. The full variable domain, in which reference TRBV5-1 and TRBJ1-2 provide the parts outside the CDR3, is KAGVTQTPRYLIKTRGQQVTLSCSPISGHRSVSWYQQTPGQGLQFLFEYFSETQRNKGNFPGRFSGRQFSNSRSEMNVSTLELGDSALYLCASSRDTGNYGYTFGSGTRLTVV.

J is TRBJ1-1 and V is TRBV25-1; weak D call: TRBD1 (6 bases). CDR3 length equals 14 residues. V was pared by 4 bases and J by 6 bases, with 15 bases between. Germline V gene sequence: CDR1 MGHDK, CDR2 SYGVNS. DNA for the CDR3: TGTGCCAGCAGTGCGGCAGGGGAATTTGCTGAAGCTTTCTTT. This translates into CASSAAGEFAEAFF. Full variable domain (remainder filled in from reference TRBV25-1 and TRBJ1-1): EADIYQTPRYLVIGTGKKITLECSQTMGHDKMYWYQQDPGMELHLIHYSYGVNSTEKGDLSSESTVSRIRTEHFPLTLESARPSHTSQYLCASSAAGEFAEAFFGQGTRLTVV.

The count of this clone is one. V usage is TRBV28 and J usage is TRBJ2-3, with 12 bases fitting TRBD2. Trimming took 5 bases from V and 2 from J; bases not matched to a gene: 8. The CDR3 is 17 amino acids. CDR1 is MDHEN, CDR2 SYDVKM, per germline. The CDR3, as DNA: TGTGCCAGCAGTCCCCCGACTAGCGGGGGATCCACAGATACGCAGTATTTT. Residues: CASSPPTSGGSTDTQYF.

This clone appeared once. This chain connects TRBV7-2 to TRBJ2-7, with D uncertain. V lost 4 bases to trimming and J lost 0 bases, with 10 bases between them. Germline V CDR1 and CDR2: SGHTA, FQGNSA. This CDR3 comprises 14 residues. The CDR3 here is CASSSDSSSYEQYF. Written as DNA, the CDR3 is TGTGCCAGCAGCTCTGACTCGAGCTCCTACGAGCAGTACTTC.

The CDR3 sequence: CASFRDTYTEAFF. The DNA of the CDR3 is TGTGCCAGCTTCCGGGACACCTACACTGAAGCTTTCTTT. This chain uses TRBV2 with TRBJ1-1; D is possibly TRBD1 (6 bases). The CDR3 has 13 residues. CDR1 SNHLY and CDR2 FYNNEI come from the germline V gene. Trimming removed 8 bases at V and 3 bases at J, with 13 bases between.

The gene calls are TRBV10-3 and TRBJ2-3, with D possibly being TRBD2 (6 bases). The ends were cut back, 2 bases at V and 5 bases at J, with 11 bases in the middle. CDR1 is ENHRY, CDR2 SYGVKD, per germline. CDR3 length equals 14 residues. CDR3 protein: CAISERGGIDTQYF. DNA for the CDR3: TGTGCCATCAGTGAGCGGGGAGGCATAGATACGCAGTATTTT.

V usage is TRBV27 and J usage is TRBJ2-2, with 7 bases identical to TRBD1. Germline V lookup: CDR1 MNHEY, CDR2 SMNVEV (reference sequence). The junction had 5 bases not matched to a gene; V was cut back by 1 base and J by 0 bases. The CDR3 consists of 17 residues. The CDR3 loop reads CASSLYSQGANTGELFF. The CDR3 DNA reads as TGTGCCAGCAGTTTATATTCTCAGGGGGCGAACACCGGGGAGCTGTTTTTT.

The V gene is TRBV6-5, the J gene TRBJ1-6; D is unresolved. The CDR3 runs 15 residues. The V gene lost 5 bases and the J gene lost 0 bases, with 8 bases spanning the gap. CDR1 is MNHEY, CDR2 SVGAGI, per germline. The CDR3 loop is CASSPGLSYNSPLHF. The CDR3, as DNA: TGTGCCAGCAGTCCGGGTCTCTCCTATAATTCACCCCTCCACTTT.